The sequence of this TCR beta chain was determined in a study of cytomegalovirus exposure and HLA in healthy donors. Study outcomes and limitations: Association of a missense DCLRE1C variant with TCR beta V- and J-gene trimming was reported in a later analysis. Later analysis revealed greater clonal expansion in HLA-associated TCR beta chains than in equally common others. Relative to the approximately 700-donor mean, N-insertions were reportedly fewer in an Asian-associated ancestry cluster in a later analysis. CMV serostatus was the sole immune exposure information available.

The PCR used 60 Vbeta and 13 Jbeta primers. Profiled with immunoSEQ multiplex PCR; TCRdb holds only in-frame clones, not every one. The sample records fewer than 100,000 clones, more than 75% being singletons. The J segment lost 8 bases and the V segment lost 4 bases, leaving 14 bases of the junction unmatched. The CDR3 contains 16 residues. The germline V gene encodes CDR1 SGHVS and CDR2 FQNEAQ. Remarks on this clone: Its antigen is unidentified.

This TCR was sampled from a woman in her 40s in good health and CMV-seronegative. The V and J genes are TRBV7-8 and TRBJ1-2; 9 bases are a match to TRBD1. Material for sequencing was PBMCs. The CDR3: CASSSINRQGVYGYTF. In nucleotides, the CDR3 is TGTGCCAGCAGCTCGATTAATCGACAGGGGGTCTACGGCTACACCTTC. Full variable domain (rest looked up from reference TRBV7-8 and TRBJ1-2): GAGVSQSPRYKVAKRGQDVALRCDPISGHVSLFWYQQALGQGPEFLTYFQNEAQLDKSGLPSDRFFAERPEGSVSTLKIQRTQQEDSAVYLCASSSINRQGVYGYTFGSGTRLTVV.